One sample yielded the 6 T cell receptor beta chains listed below, sequenced in a study of T cells in Graves' hyperthyroidism and ophthalmopathy (dated by TCRdb to about 2019). The receptor library was made with multiplex PCR. The sequencer listed for this sample is Illumina HiSeq 2000. TCR beta CDR3 regions were amplified from RNA transcripts. A first-round RT-PCR of the TCR CDR3 used the HTBI primer set with the Qiagen OneStep RT-PCR kit. The public reads were reprocessed in TCRdb via fastp at Q25 and MiXCR, keeping in-frame beta chains. Identical CDR3 proteins give one entry, which carries the most common genes and DNA. Here the sample has roughly 360,000 distinct CDR3 sequences; about 14% occur a single time. The ten top clones hold around 20% of the sample. Sequencing was done on a sample of blood. All receptors derive from a young man with Graves' hyperthyroidism that later progressed to Graves' ophthalmopathy.

The chain has TRBV13 and TRBJ2-2, with unresolved D. Trimming shortened V by 4 bases and J by 6 bases, and 6 bases separated the two germline ends. The CDR3 consists of 12 residues. The germline V gene has CDR1 PRHDT and CDR2 FYEKMQ (reference sequence). CDR3 protein: CASSSGAGELFF. The CDR3 DNA follows: TGTGCCAGCAGCTCGGGCGCCGGGGAGCTGTTTTTT.

This clonotype has at least ten counts. The rearrangement links TRBV20-1 to TRBJ2-5, with 11 bases fitting TRBD1. The trim removed 3 bases at V and 0 bases at J, leaving 3 bases unmatched. CDR1 DFQATT and CDR2 SNEGSKA come from the germline V gene (reference sequence). The CDR3 runs 15 residues. The DNA for the CDR3 is TGCAGTGCTAGGGGGGACAGGGGGAACCAAGAGACCCAGTACTTC. Protein sequence: CSARGDRGNQETQYF.

This clonotype was counted at least ten times. This rearrangement joins TRBV2 to TRBJ1-4; D is unclear. Germline-derived CDR1 and CDR2 are SNHLY and FYNNEI. The CDR3 spans 15 residues. V gave up 5 bases and J gave up 0 bases, with 10 bases separating them. CDR3 bases: TGTGCCAGCAGTAGATCACGGTCAACTAATGAAAAACTGTTTTTT. It encodes CASSRSRSTNEKLFF.

This clonotype was seen more than once but under ten times. The rearrangement uses TRBV19 and TRBJ1-2; D unresolved. The CDR3 runs 13 residues. CDR1 is LNHDA, CDR2 SQIVND, per germline (reference sequence). V lost 4 bases, J lost 5 bases, and 11 bases lay in between. The CDR3 sequence is CASSTRDKYGYTF. CDR3 DNA: TGTGCCAGTAGTACCCGGGATAAATATGGCTACACCTTC.

The chain has TRBV12-3 or TRBV12-4 and TRBJ2-2; the D is unclear. Trimming pared 2 bases from V and 6 bases from J, leaving 10 bases between. The CDR3 covers 14 residues. DNA for the CDR3: TGTGCCAGCAGTTTATTTAGGTTATCCGGGGAGCTGTTTTTT. Protein sequence: CASSLFRLSGELFF.

The chain uses TRBV3-1 and TRBJ1-1; no definite D call. V was shortened by 4 bases and J by 5 bases, with 17 bases between the two germline ends. The CDR3 covers 15 residues. CDR1 is LGHDT and CDR2 is YNNKEL in the germline V gene (reference sequence). The CDR3 DNA sequence: TGTGCCAGCAGCCCCCGTGAGGGTAGTATGACTGAAGCTTTCTTT. Translating it yields CASSPREGSMTEAFF. The variable domain in full, completed from reference TRBV3-1 and TRBJ1-1, reads DTAVSQTPKYLVTQMGNDKSIKCEQNLGHDTMYWYKQDSKKFLKIMFSYNNKELIINETVPNRFSPKSPDKAHLNLHINSLELGDSAVYFCASSPREGSMTEAFFGQGTRLTVV.